These 30 T cell receptor beta chains share one sample of origin, sequenced in a study of cytomegalovirus exposure and HLA in healthy donors. PCR was performed using 60 Vbeta and 13 Jbeta primers. Assay: immunoSEQ multiplex PCR; the TCRdb copy retains only in-frame clones and omits some. This repertoire shows roughly 160,000 clones, roughly 85% found once; its top ten account for roughly 1.3%. Specimen: PBMCs. The receptor source for this set is a woman aged 45 to 65 in good health and CMV-seronegative.

The chain joins TRBV28 to TRBJ1-2, with TRBD1 identical over 10 bases. Germline values: CDR1 MDHEN, CDR2 SYDVKM. The CDR3 is 14 residues long. Trimming removed 3 bases from V and 6 bases from J; junction bases left unmatched: 4. The CDR3 DNA follows: TGTGCCAGCAGTTTCCGACAGGGGGCTGATGGCTACACCTTC. This encodes CASSFRQGADGYTF.

J is TRBJ1-1 and V is TRBV9, with TRBD1 identical over 7 bases. V gave up 3 bases and J gave up 4 bases; unmatched junction bases: 9. The CDR3 is made up of 15 amino acids. Germline-derived CDR1 and CDR2 are SGDLS and YYNGEE. The CDR3 spells CASSATGLVFTEAFF. CDR3 in DNA: TGTGCCAGCAGCGCGACAGGGTTGGTATTCACTGAAGCTTTCTTT.

A single count supports this clone. This chain links TRBV18 with TRBJ1-3; 9 bases align to TRBD1. CDR3 length: 16 amino acids. Germline V gene data show CDR1 as KGHSH and CDR2 as LQKENI. The V and J ends lost 6 bases and 2 bases, in that order; junction bases with no gene match: 8. This CDR3 reads CASSPTGTGPGNTIYF. The CDR3 nucleotides are TGTGCCAGCTCCCCCACCGGGACAGGGCCTGGAAACACCATATATTTT.

This chain joins TRBV19 and TRBJ1-1; TRBD1 is a possible D gene (6 bases). This CDR3 is 14 amino acids long. CDR1 and CDR2 (germline): LNHDA, SQIVND (reference sequence). Between the trimmed V and J ends, which lost 6 bases and 3 bases, there was a span of 14 bases. CDR3: CASRTTGLYTEAFF. CDR3 bases: TGTGCCAGTAGGACCACAGGGTTGTACACTGAAGCTTTCTTT.

This clone has a handful of counts. In the same sample, other DNA sequences code for this CDR3. DNA for the CDR3: TGTGCCAGCAGCTTAGGCCGAACAGGGACTAGTGAAGCTTTCTTT. Protein product: CASSLGRTGTSEAFF. The V gene is TRBV11-2, the J gene TRBJ1-1, with D perhaps TRBD1 (6 bases). The CDR3 totals 15 residues. The V gene's germline CDR1 is SGHAT and CDR2 FQNNGV. Trimming took off 1 base at V and 7 bases at J, with 16 bases between the two ends.

This clone turned up a few times. The chain carries TRBV14 and TRBJ1-1; no clear D. The CDR3 loop spans 13 amino acids. Germline CDR1 SGHDN, CDR2 FVKESK. Trimming removed 4 bases from V and 1 base from J, with 7 bases in between. The CDR3 DNA reads as TGTGCCAGCAGCCCTTTGAGGAACACTGAAGCTTTCTTT. Amino acid sequence: CASSPLRNTEAFF.

The chain couples TRBV5-4 to TRBJ1-1; TRBD1 matches at 7 bases. Per the germline V gene, CDR1 is SGHNT and CDR2 is YYREEE (reference sequence). The length of the CDR3 is 14 residues. Losses at the gene ends were 4 bases for V and 3 bases for J; bases not matched to a gene: 6. DNA of the CDR3: TGTGCCAGCAGCCGGGGGACAGCCTACACTGAAGCTTTCTTT. This translates into CASSRGTAYTEAFF.

V gene TRBV15 combines with J gene TRBJ1-3; possible D gene TRBD1, 5 bases. This CDR3 has 14 amino acids. The germline V gene encodes CDR1 LNHNV and CDR2 YYDKDF (reference sequence). Trimming pared 8 bases from V and 0 bases from J, leaving 11 bases between. The CDR3 loop reads CATLGTTSGNTIYF. DNA for the CDR3: TGTGCCACCTTGGGGACTACCTCTGGAAACACCATATATTTT.

The genes are TRBV7-6 and TRBJ1-2; 12 bases line up with TRBD1. J was trimmed by 8 bases and V by 5 bases; bases with no gene match: 9. The CDR3 runs to 15 residues. Per the germline V gene, CDR1 is SGHVS and CDR2 is FNYEAQ. In DNA form, the CDR3 reads TGTGCCAGCAGCAACCGGGACAGGGGGCGCAAAGGCTACACCTTC. This gives the protein CASSNRDRGRKGYTF.

In its sample, this clone was seen a few times. This chain joins TRBV16 and TRBJ2-5; TRBD1 matches 7 bases. Looked up from germline, CDR1 is KGHSY and CDR2 is FQNENV. The CDR3 runs 15 residues. J lost 7 bases, V lost 0 bases, and 8 bases had no gene match. CDR3 amino acids: CASSQSGTARRTQYF. The CDR3 bases are TGTGCCAGCAGCCAATCTGGGACAGCAAGACGGACCCAGTACTTC. Combining the CDR3 with reference TRBV16 and TRBJ2-5 gives the whole variable domain GEEVAQTPKHLVRGEGQKAKLYCAPIKGHSYVFWYQQVLKNEFKFLISFQNENVFDETGMPKERFSAKCLPNSPCSLEIQATKLEDSAVYFCASSQSGTARRTQYFGPGTRLLVL.

CDR3 in amino acids: CASSPAPGQNNYEQYF. CDR3 nucleotide sequence: TGTGCCAGCAGTCCAGCACCGGGACAAAACAACTACGAGCAGTACTTC. V and J are TRBV27 and TRBJ2-7; tentative D call: TRBD1 (6 bases). V gave up 5 bases and J gave up 3 bases, with 20 bases separating them. Germline V CDR1 and CDR2: MNHEY, SMNVEV (reference sequence). The length of the CDR3 is 16 residues.

The chain recombines TRBV28 with TRBJ2-4, with D possibly matching TRBD1 (5 bases). The germline V and J ends were trimmed by 5 bases and 0 bases, with 23 bases remaining between them. The CDR3 runs 19 residues. CDR1 is MDHEN, CDR2 SYDVKM, per germline. Written as DNA, the CDR3 is TGTGCCAGCAGTACCCGCGACAGAAACGATATGCTAGCCAAAAACATTCAGTACTTC. It yields the protein CASSTRDRNDMLAKNIQYF.

This chain joins TRBV4-3 and TRBJ2-1; 8 nucleotides align to TRBD1. Germline lookup yields CDR1 LGHNA and CDR2 YSLEER. V was clipped by 5 bases and J by 0 bases; unmatched bases: 9. The CDR3 is 17 residues long. The CDR3 sequence: CASSVGLDRASYNEQFF. DNA for the CDR3: TGCGCCAGCAGCGTTGGGTTGGACAGGGCCTCCTACAATGAGCAGTTCTTC.

The CDR3 nucleotides are TGTGCCAGCAGTTTACAGGGGCTCGGGGGCTACACCTTC. This sequence encodes CASSLQGLGGYTF. The chain employs TRBV27 and TRBJ1-2; tentative D call: TRBD1 (6 bases). From germline, CDR1 is MNHEY and CDR2 SMNVEV (reference sequence). The CDR3 is 13 residues long. Trimming left V 2 bases short and J 8 bases short, with 12 bases between.

For this clone: The junction departs from germline at one end; a sequencing error may be responsible. V is TRBV7-3 and J is TRBJ2-1; 11 positions match TRBD2. CDR3 length: 18 amino acids. Germline values: CDR1 SGHTA, CDR2 FQGTGA. The CDR3 region has the DNA TGTGCCAGCAGCATAACCGGACTAGCGGGTACCTCCTACAATGAGCAGTTCTTC. Translated, it gives CASSITGLAGTSYNEQFF.

The genes are TRBV5-4 and TRBJ1-2, with a tentative D call TRBD1 (5 bases). Germline V gives CDR1 SGHNT, CDR2 YYREEE (reference sequence). The V end was cut by 5 bases, the J end by 5 bases, with 19 bases between. The length of the CDR3 is 15 residues. CDR3 protein: CASRSFRDSTYGYTF. CDR3 in DNA: TGTGCCAGCAGGTCCTTCAGGGATTCCACTTATGGCTACACCTTC.

This clone showed up just once. The chain recombines TRBV5-1 with TRBJ2-3, with TRBD2 matching 14 bases. CDR3 length equals 16 residues. The germline V gene has CDR1 SGHRS and CDR2 YFSETQ. The V and J ends lost 3 bases and 3 bases, in that order; junction bases with no gene match: 3. This chain's CDR3 is CASSSTSGRATDTQYF. The CDR3 nucleotides read TGCGCCAGCAGCTCGACTAGCGGGAGGGCGACAGATACGCAGTATTTT. The complete variable domain, with remaining parts taken from reference TRBV5-1 and TRBJ2-3, reads KAGVTQTPRYLIKTRGQQVTLSCSPISGHRSVSWYQQTPGQGLQFLFEYFSETQRNKGNFPGRFSGRQFSNSRSEMNVSTLELGDSALYLCASSSTSGRATDTQYFGPGTRLTVL.

This clone came up a few times. V gene TRBV5-6 combines with J gene TRBJ1-1, with D unresolved. The CDR3 is 16 amino acids. V shed 0 bases and J shed 2 bases, with 14 bases lying between them. Germline V gives CDR1 SGHDT, CDR2 YYEEEE. CDR3 protein: CASSLGAREVNTEAFF. The CDR3 DNA reads TGTGCCAGCAGCTTGGGAGCTCGGGAGGTTAACACTGAAGCTTTCTTT.

The chain has TRBV7-9 and TRBJ2-3; 7 positions agree with TRBD1. The CDR3 totals 14 residues. Trimming took 7 bases from V and 2 from J; bases not matched to a gene: 6. CDR1 and CDR2 from the germline V gene are SEHNR and FQNEAQ (reference sequence). In DNA, the CDR3 is TGTGCCAGCAACATACAGGGGTTCACAGATACGCAGTATTTT. Its protein is CASNIQGFTDTQYF.

The chain is built from TRBV27 and TRBJ1-2; D possibly corresponds to TRBD1 (6 bases). Per germline, CDR1 MNHEY and CDR2 SMNVEV (reference sequence). CDR3 size: 18 residues. Trimming shortened V by 6 bases and J by 0 bases, and 23 bases separated the two germline ends. The CDR3 is CASSSTLGTTQPNYGYTF. The CDR3 coding sequence is TGTGCCAGCAGCTCCACCCTCGGGACAACTCAGCCTAACTATGGCTACACCTTC.

The V gene is TRBV19, the J gene TRBJ2-5; 7 bases agree with TRBD2. The J call may not be correct, given that the DNA end is closer to TRBJ2-7. The CDR3 runs 17 residues. Per the germline V gene, CDR1 is LNHDA and CDR2 is SQIVND (reference sequence). The CDR3 reads CASSIAFFGGSSYEQYF. DNA of the CDR3: TGTGCCAGTAGTATCGCTTTTTTCGGCGGGAGCAGCTACGAGCAGTACTTC.

This clone was recorded once. This sequence joins TRBV9 and TRBJ1-4, with TRBD1 matching over 9 bases. Germline trimming cut 2 bases from V and 8 bases from J; bases unmatched to any gene: 4. CDR3 size: 14 residues. The V gene's germline CDR1 is SGDLS and CDR2 YYNGEE. The CDR3, as DNA: TGTGCCAGCAGCGTCGGGACAGGGCTAGAAAAACTGTTTTTT. This codes for CASSVGTGLEKLFF.

The J gene is TRBJ1-1, the V gene TRBV6-5; the D is unclear. The CDR3 covers 12 residues. Trimming took off 7 bases at V and 3 bases at J, with 9 bases between the two ends. Germline V gene data show CDR1 as MNHEY and CDR2 as SVGAGI. This CDR3 reads CASKWQYTEAFF. In nucleotides, the CDR3 is TGTGCCAGCAAGTGGCAGTACACTGAAGCTTTCTTT.

This clone has only a few counts. CDR3 in amino acids: CASSPYPRGSGANVLTF. The CDR3 region has the DNA TGTGCCAGCAGTCCATACCCTAGGGGCTCTGGGGCCAACGTCCTGACTTTC. The chain combines TRBV28 with TRBJ2-6; maybe TRBD1 (5 bases). CDR1 is MDHEN and CDR2 is SYDVKM in the germline V gene. The germline V and J ends were trimmed by 5 bases and 0 bases, with 14 bases remaining between them. This CDR3 is 17 amino acids long.

The chain is built from TRBV15 and TRBJ1-1; 7 nucleotides agree with TRBD1. The CDR3 is made up of 16 amino acids. Looked up from germline, CDR1 is LNHNV and CDR2 is YYDKDF (reference sequence). V dropped 4 bases and J dropped 4; count of bases not matched to a gene: 12. CDR3 in amino acids: CATSIGGGFSPTEAFF. CDR3 coding DNA: TGTGCCACCAGCATAGGGGGCGGATTTTCCCCCACTGAAGCTTTCTTT.

Details on this clone: Within the sample, other DNA sequences also encode this same CDR3. This chain joins TRBV4-3 and TRBJ1-2, with TRBD1 matching 10 bases. This CDR3 is built from 14 residues. V was pared by 8 bases and J by 4 bases, with 7 bases of the junction left unmatched. Per germline, CDR1 LGHNA and CDR2 YSLEER. The CDR3 coding sequence is TGCGCCAGCGGATCCGGGACAGGGGTCTATGGCTACACCTTC. Protein product: CASGSGTGVYGYTF.

The chain has TRBV6-5 and TRBJ1-2, with 12 positions matching TRBD1. Germline V gene lookup returns CDR1 MNHEY and CDR2 SVGAGI. The CDR3 has 15 residues. V lost 6 bases, J lost 4 bases, and 6 bases stayed unmatched. CDR3 sequence: CASRGTGGVSYGYTF. The CDR3 DNA sequence: TGTGCCAGCAGGGGGACAGGGGGCGTCTCCTATGGCTACACCTTC.

V and J are TRBV15 and TRBJ1-3; no firm D call. This CDR3 is 12 amino acids long. V gave up 1 base and J gave up 5 bases, with 3 bases separating them. Germline V lookup: CDR1 LNHNV, CDR2 YYDKDF (reference sequence). The CDR3 coding sequence is TGTGCCACCAGCAGAGGGCGAAACACCATATATTTT. Translating gives CATSRGRNTIYF.

The V call is TRBV28, the J call TRBJ2-5; 7 nucleotides agree with TRBD1. CDR1 MDHEN and CDR2 SYDVKM come from the germline V gene. The V and J ends lost 2 bases and 1 base, in that order; junction bases with no gene match: 7. The CDR3 runs to 16 residues. The DNA for the CDR3 is TGTGCCAGCAGTTTAATGAGGGGGCCTCTCCAAGAGACCCAGTACTTC. Its protein is CASSLMRGPLQETQYF.

This clone was seen only a few times. The rearrangement links TRBV5-1 to TRBJ1-1; possible D gene TRBD1, 6 bases. Per the germline V gene, CDR1 is SGHRS and CDR2 is YFSETQ. The CDR3 spans 14 residues. Trimming shortened V by 1 base and J by 4 bases, and 11 bases separated the two germline ends. CDR3 residues: CASSLNREGTEAFF. The DNA for the CDR3 is TGCGCCAGCAGCTTGAACAGGGAGGGCACTGAAGCTTTCTTT.